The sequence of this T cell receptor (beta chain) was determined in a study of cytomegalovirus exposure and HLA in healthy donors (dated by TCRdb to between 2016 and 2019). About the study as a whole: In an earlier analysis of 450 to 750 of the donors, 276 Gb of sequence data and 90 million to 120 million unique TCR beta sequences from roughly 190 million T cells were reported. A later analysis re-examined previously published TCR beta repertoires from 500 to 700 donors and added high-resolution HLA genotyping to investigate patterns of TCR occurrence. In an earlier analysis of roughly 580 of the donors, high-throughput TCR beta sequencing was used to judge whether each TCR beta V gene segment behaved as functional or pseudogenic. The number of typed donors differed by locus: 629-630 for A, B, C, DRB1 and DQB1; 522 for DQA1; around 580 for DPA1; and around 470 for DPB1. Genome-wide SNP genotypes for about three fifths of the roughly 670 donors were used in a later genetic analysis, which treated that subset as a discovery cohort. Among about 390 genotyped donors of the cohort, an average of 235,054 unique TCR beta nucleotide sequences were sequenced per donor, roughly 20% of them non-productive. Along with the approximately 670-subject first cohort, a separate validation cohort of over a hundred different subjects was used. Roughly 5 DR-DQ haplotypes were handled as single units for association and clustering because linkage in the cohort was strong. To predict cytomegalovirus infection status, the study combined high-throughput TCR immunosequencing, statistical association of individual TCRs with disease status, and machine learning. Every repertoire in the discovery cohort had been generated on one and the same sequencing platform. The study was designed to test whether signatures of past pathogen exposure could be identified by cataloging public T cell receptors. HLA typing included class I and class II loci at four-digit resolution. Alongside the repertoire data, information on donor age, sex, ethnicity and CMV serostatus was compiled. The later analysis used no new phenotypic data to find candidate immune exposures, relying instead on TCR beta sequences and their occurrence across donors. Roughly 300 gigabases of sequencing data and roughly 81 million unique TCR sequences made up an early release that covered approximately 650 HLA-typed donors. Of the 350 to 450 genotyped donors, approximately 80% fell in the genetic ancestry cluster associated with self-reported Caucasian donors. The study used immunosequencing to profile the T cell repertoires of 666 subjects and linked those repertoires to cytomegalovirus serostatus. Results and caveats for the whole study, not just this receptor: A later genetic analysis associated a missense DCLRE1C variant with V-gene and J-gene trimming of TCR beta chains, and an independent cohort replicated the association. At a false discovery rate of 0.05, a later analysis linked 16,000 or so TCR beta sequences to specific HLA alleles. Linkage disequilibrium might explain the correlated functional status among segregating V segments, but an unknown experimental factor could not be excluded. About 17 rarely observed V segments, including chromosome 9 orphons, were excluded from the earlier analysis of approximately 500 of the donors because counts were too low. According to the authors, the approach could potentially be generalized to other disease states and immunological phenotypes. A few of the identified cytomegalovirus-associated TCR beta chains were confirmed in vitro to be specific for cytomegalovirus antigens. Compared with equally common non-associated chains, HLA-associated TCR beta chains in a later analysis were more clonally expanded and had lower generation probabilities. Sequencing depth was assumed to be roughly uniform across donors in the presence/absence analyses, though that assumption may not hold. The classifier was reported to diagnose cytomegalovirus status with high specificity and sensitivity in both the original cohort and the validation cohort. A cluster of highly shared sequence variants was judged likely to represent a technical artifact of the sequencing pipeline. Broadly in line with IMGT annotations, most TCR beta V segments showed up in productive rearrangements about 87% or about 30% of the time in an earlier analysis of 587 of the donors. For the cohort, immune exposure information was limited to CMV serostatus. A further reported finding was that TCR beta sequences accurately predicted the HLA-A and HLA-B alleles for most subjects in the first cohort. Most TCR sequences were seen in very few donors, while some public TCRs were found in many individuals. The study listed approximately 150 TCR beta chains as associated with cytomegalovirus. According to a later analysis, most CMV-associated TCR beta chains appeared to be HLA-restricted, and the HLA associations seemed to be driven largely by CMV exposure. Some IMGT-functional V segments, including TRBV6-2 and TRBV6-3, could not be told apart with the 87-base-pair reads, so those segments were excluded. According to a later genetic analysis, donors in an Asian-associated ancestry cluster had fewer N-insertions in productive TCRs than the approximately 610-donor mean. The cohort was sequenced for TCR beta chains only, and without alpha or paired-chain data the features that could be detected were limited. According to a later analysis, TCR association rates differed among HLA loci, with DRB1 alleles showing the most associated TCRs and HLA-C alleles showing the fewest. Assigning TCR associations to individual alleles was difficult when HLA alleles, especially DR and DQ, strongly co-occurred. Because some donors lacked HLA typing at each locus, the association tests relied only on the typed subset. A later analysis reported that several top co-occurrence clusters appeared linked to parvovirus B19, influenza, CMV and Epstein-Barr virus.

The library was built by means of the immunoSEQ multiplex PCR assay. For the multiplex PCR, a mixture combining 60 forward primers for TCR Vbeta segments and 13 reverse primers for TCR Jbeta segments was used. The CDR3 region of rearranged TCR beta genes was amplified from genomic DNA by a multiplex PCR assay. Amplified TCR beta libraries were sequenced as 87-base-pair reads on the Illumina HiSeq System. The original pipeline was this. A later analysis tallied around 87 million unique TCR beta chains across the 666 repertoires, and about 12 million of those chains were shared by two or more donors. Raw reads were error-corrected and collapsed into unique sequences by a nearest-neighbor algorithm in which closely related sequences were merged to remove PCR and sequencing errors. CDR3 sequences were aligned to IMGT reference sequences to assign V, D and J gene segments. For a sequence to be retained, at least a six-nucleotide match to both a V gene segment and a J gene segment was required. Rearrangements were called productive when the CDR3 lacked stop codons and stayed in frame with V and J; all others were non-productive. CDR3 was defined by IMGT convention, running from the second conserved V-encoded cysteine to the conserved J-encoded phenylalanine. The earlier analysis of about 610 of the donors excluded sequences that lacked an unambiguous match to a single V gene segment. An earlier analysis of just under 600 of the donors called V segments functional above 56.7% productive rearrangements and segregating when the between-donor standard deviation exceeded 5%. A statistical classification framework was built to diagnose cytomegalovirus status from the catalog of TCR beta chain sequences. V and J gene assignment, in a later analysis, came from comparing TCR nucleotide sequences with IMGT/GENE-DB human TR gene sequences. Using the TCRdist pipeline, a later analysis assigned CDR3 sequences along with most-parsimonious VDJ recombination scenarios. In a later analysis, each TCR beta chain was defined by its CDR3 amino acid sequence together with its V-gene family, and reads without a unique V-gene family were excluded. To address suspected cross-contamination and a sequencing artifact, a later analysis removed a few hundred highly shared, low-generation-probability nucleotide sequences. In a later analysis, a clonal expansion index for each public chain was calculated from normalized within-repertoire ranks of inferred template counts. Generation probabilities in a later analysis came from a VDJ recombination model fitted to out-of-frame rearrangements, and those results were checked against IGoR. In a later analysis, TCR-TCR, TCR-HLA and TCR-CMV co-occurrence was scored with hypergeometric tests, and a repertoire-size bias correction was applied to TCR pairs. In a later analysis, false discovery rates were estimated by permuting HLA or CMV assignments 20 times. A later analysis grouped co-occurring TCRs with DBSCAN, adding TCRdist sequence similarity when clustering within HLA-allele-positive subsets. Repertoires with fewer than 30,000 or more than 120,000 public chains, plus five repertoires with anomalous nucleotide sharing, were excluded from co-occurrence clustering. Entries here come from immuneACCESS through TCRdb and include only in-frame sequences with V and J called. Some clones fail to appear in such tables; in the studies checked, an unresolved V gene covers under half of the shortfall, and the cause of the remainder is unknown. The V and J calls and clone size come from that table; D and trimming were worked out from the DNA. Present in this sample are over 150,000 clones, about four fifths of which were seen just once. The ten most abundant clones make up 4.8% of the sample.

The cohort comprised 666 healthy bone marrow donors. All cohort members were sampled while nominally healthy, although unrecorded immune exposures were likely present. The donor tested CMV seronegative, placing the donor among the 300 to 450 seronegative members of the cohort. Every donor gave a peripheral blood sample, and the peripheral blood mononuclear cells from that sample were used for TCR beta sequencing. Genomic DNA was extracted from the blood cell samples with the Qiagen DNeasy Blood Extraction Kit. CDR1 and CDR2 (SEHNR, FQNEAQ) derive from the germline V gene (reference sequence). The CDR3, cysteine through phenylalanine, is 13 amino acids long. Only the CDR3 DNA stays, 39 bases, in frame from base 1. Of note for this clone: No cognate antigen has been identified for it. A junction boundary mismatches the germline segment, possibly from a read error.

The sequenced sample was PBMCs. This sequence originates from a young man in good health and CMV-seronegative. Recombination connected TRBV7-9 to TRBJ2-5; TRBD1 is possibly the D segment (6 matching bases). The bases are TGTTCCAGCAGCTTGACAGGCAAAGAGACCCAGTACTTC. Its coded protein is CSSSLTGKETQYF. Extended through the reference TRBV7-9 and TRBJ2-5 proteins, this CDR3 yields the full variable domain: DTGVSQNPRHKITKRGQNVTFRCDPISEHNRLYWYRQTLGQGPEFLTYFQNEAQLEKSRLLSDRFSAERPKGSFSTLEIQRTEQGDSAMYLCSSSLTGKETQYFGPGTRLLVL.